This TCR beta chain is from a study of blood T cell repertoires in COVID-19. Losses at the gene ends were 5 bases for V and 2 bases for J; bases not matched to a gene: 8. Germline CDR1 is SEHNR and CDR2 is FQNEAQ (reference sequence). The CDR3 is made up of 16 amino acids. In the original analysis: Amplifying reference gene primers gave estimates of nucleated cell counts. Method: immunoSEQ multiplex PCR; TCRdb's copy keeps in-frame clones and lacks some. The V and J calls and clone size come from that table; D and trimming were worked out from the DNA. The sample records about 210,000 clones, 90% to 95% being singletons.

Material: peripheral blood. V gene TRBV7-9 combines with J gene TRBJ2-2, with TRBD1 matching 7 bases. The origin of this receptor is a young man with acute or convalescent COVID-19. The CDR3 DNA sequence: TGTGCCAGCAGCCAACCTACAGGGGTTAACACCGGGGAGCTGTTTTTT. It encodes CASSQPTGVNTGELFF.